This is a list of T cell receptor beta chains from one sample in a study of T cell repertoires in cytomegalovirus infection. TCRdb called the reads again in MiXCR, with one record for every CDR3 protein. The sample lists 170,000 or so distinct CDR3 sequences; approximately 17% were seen once. The sequencing input was CD8+ T cells from PBMCs. Receptors originate from a human donor in good health (CMV status not recorded). Some clones in this sample may be carry-over from other donors' samples. The CDR3 runs from the conserved cysteine through the conserved F or W. D genes are given only for firm matches. A row's size may be missing; if present it is once, few, many or a size class.

v_call	clone_size	d_call	j_call	cdr3_aa	cdr3_nt
TRBV12-3/TRBV12-4	NA	NA	TRBJ2-1	CASRLGGFSYNEQFF	TGTGCCAGCAGGCTAGGGGGGTTCTCCTACAATGAGCAGTTCTTC
TRBV29-1	NA	NA	TRBJ2-3	CSVEGSSGTDTQYF	TGCAGCGTTGAAGGGAGCTCGGGCACAGATACGCAGTATTTT
TRBV19	few	NA	TRBJ1-4	CASSKQGADEKLFF	TGTGCCAGTAGCAAACAGGGAGCGGATGAAAAACTGTTTTTT
TRBV28	few	NA	TRBJ2-1	CASLGLNEQFF	TGTGCCAGCCTGGGGCTTAATGAGCAGTTCTTC
TRBV25-1	few	NA	TRBJ2-2	CASSEYTGSLTGELFF	TGTGCCAGCAGTGAATACACAGGGTCGTTAACCGGGGAGCTGTTTTTT
TRBV2	NA	NA	TRBJ1-3	CASSEATVSGNTIYF	TGTGCCAGCAGTGAGGCGACAGTCTCTGGAAACACCATATATTTT
TRBV20-1	NA	TRBD1	TRBJ1-1	CSARGRQGARTEAFF	TGCAGTGCTAGAGGTCGACAGGGGGCGCGGACTGAAGCTTTCTTT
TRBV29-1	NA	NA	TRBJ1-1	CSGLRATEAFF	TGCAGCGGATTACGGGCGACTGAAGCTTTCTTT
TRBV7-9	few	TRBD1	TRBJ1-4	CASSPPDRGRVEKLFF	TGTGCCAGCAGCCCCCCGGACAGGGGGCGCGTGGAAAAACTGTTTTTT
TRBV6-6	few	NA	TRBJ2-7	CASTLTGSNLPAEQYF	TGTGCCAGCACCCTAACCGGATCAAATCTCCCAGCGGAGCAGTACTTC
TRBV19	few	NA	TRBJ2-1	CASSEYLSYNEQFF	TGTGCCAGTAGTGAGTATTTGTCCTACAATGAGCAGTTCTTC
TRBV4-1	NA	NA	TRBJ1-1	CASSPSRTETNTEAFF	TGCGCCAGCAGCCCGAGCCGGACAGAGACGAACACTGAAGCTTTCTTT
TRBV4-1	NA	TRBD2	TRBJ2-5	CASSPKAGEVETQYF	TGCGCCAGCAGCCCCAAAGCGGGGGAGGTTGAGACCCAGTACTTC
TRBV6-2/TRBV6-3	few	NA	TRBJ2-2	CAAGRVAGTGELFF	TGTGCCGCTGGCCGGGTGGCGGGCACCGGGGAGCTGTTTTTT
TRBV27	few	NA	TRBJ1-2	CASSSREGVLYGYTF	TGTGCCAGCAGTTCCCGGGAGGGAGTGCTCTATGGCTACACCTTC
TRBV7-8	NA	TRBD2	TRBJ2-3	CASSMGLAAVTDTQYF	TGTGCCAGCAGCATGGGACTAGCGGCCGTCACAGATACGCAGTATTTT
TRBV7-2	NA	NA	TRBJ1-2	CASSSNRVPYGYTF	TGTGCCAGCAGCTCCAACAGGGTTCCCTATGGCTACACCTTC
TRBV5-5	NA	NA	TRBJ2-1	CASSWGLHNEQFF	TGTGCCAGCAGCTGGGGACTGCACAATGAGCAGTTCTTC
TRBV20-1	NA	TRBD2	TRBJ2-5	CSAREPLGQGLAGLLQETQYF	TGCAGTGCTAGAGAACCTCTAGGACAGGGACTAGCGGGGCTTTTACAAGAGACCCAGTACTTC
TRBV19	few	NA	TRBJ1-1	CASSTRDPTHEAFF	TGTGCCAGTAGTACCCGGGACCCGACTCATGAAGCTTTCTTT
TRBV5-6	NA	NA	TRBJ2-5	CASSLGLSKYF	TGTGCCAGCAGCTTAGGGCTTTCAAAGTACTTC
TRBV7-9	NA	TRBD1	TRBJ1-1	CASSWDRGVKNTEAFF	TGTGCCAGCAGCTGGGACAGAGGCGTAAAGAACACTGAAGCTTTCTTT
TRBV7-9	NA	TRBD2	TRBJ2-3	CASSIPTSGESDTQYF	TGTGCCAGCAGCATCCCGACTAGCGGGGAGTCAGATACGCAGTATTTT
TRBV2	NA	NA	TRBJ1-2	CASSCTGTGCYGYTF	TGTGCCAGCAGTTGTACAGGGACCGGTTGCTATGGCTACACCTTC
TRBV29-1	NA	TRBD1	TRBJ1-2	CSDHRQGGSLDGYTF	TGCAGCGACCACCGACAGGGAGGTTCCTTAGATGGCTACACCTTC
TRBV6-2/TRBV6-3	NA	NA	TRBJ1-5	CASSSVQTGPREPQHF	TGTGCCAGCAGCTCGGTTCAGACAGGCCCACGGGAGCCCCAGCATTTT
TRBV9	NA	TRBD2	TRBJ2-3	CASSVEGRGGDTQYF	TGTGCCAGCAGCGTAGAAGGACGGGGAGGGGATACGCAGTATTTT
TRBV28	few	TRBD1	TRBJ1-4	CASSLWGQELFF	TGTGCCAGCAGTTTATGGGGACAGGAACTGTTTTTT
TRBV12-3/TRBV12-4	few	TRBD1	TRBJ1-1	CAIRQGDTEAFF	TGTGCCATCAGACAGGGGGACACTGAAGCTTTCTTT
TRBV28	NA	NA	TRBJ1-4	CASSGATRLDEKLFF	TGTGCCAGCAGCGGGGCCACAAGGCTTGATGAAAAACTGTTTTTT
TRBV7-6	NA	NA	TRBJ2-7	CASSPQAPFGEQYF	TGTGCCAGCAGCCCTCAGGCGCCTTTCGGGGAGCAGTACTTC
TRBV27	few	NA	TRBJ1-1	CASSSGGFVTEAFF	TGTGCCAGTTCCTCTGGGGGGTTCGTGACTGAAGCTTTCTTT
TRBV4-1	NA	TRBD2	TRBJ2-1	CASRPIAGDYNEQFF	TGCGCCAGCAGACCTATAGCGGGGGATTACAATGAGCAGTTCTTC
TRBV12-3/TRBV12-4	few	NA	TRBJ2-2	CASSLQPNTGELFF	TGTGCCAGCAGTTTGCAGCCTAACACCGGGGAGCTGTTTTTT
TRBV28	few	NA	TRBJ2-5	CASRDTPRVQETQYF	TGTGCCAGCAGAGACACCCCCCGGGTTCAAGAGACCCAGTACTTC
TRBV2	few	NA	TRBJ2-3	CASSDPGPPEGIGTDTQYF	TGTGCCAGCAGTGACCCCGGGCCCCCCGAGGGGATTGGCACAGATACGCAGTATTTT
TRBV11-2	NA	TRBD2	TRBJ2-1	CASSLASGPYNEQFF	TGTGCCAGCAGCTTAGCTAGCGGACCATACAATGAGCAGTTCTTC
TRBV29-1	few	NA	TRBJ1-1	CSGGRWNTEAFF	TGCAGCGGGGGCAGATGGAACACTGAAGCTTTCTTT
TRBV7-6	NA	TRBD1	TRBJ2-3	CASSGSGTGGSDTQYF	TGTGCCAGCAGCGGGTCCGGGACAGGGGGATCAGATACGCAGTATTTT
TRBV9	NA	TRBD2	TRBJ2-1	CASSTTSGGVGEQFF	TGTGCCAGCAGCACTACTAGCGGGGGCGTAGGGGAGCAGTTCTTC
TRBV6-5	NA	TRBD1	TRBJ2-7	CDSSSMDRFYEQYF	TGTGACAGCAGTTCAATGGACAGGTTTTACGAGCAGTACTTC
TRBV2	NA	TRBD1	TRBJ2-7	CATLPKSGTGRHEQYF	TGTGCCACCCTACCCAAATCCGGGACAGGGAGGCACGAGCAGTACTTC
TRBV7-2	few	NA	TRBJ1-3	CASSIDGNTIYF	TGTGCCAGCAGCATTGACGGAAACACCATATATTTT
TRBV27	few	TRBD1	TRBJ2-3	CASSGDRATDTQYF	TGTGCCAGCAGCGGGGACAGGGCCACAGATACGCAGTATTTT
TRBV7-9	NA	TRBD1	TRBJ2-3	CASRPPGQVTDTQYF	TGTGCCAGCAGGCCACCGGGACAGGTTACAGATACGCAGTATTTT
TRBV6-1	NA	TRBD1	TRBJ2-7	CASRQGPYEQYF	TGTGCCAGCCGACAGGGCCCCTACGAGCAGTACTTC
TRBV29-1	NA	NA	TRBJ2-5	CSVEDRHQETQYF	TGCAGCGTTGAAGATCGCCACCAAGAGACCCAGTACTTC
TRBV20-1	few	NA	TRBJ2-1	CSAVTSPPYNEQFF	TGCAGTGCCGTGACTAGTCCACCCTACAATGAGCAGTTCTTC